These 7 T cell receptor beta chains were all obtained from the same sample, sequenced in a study of T cell changes during pregnancy in multiple sclerosis (dated by TCRdb to the late 2010s). The method was the immunoSEQ multiplex PCR assay. Imported from immuneACCESS, the table was reduced by TCRdb to in-frame sequences with V and J called. These copies leave out some clones; in studies compared against another copy, an unresolved V gene accounts for under half, and the cause of the remainder is not known. The sample has 90,000 to 150,000 clones on record, around 93% of them singletons. The top ten constitute approximately 5.8% of the sample. The sequencing here drew on peripheral blood, taken before pregnancy. Receptor source: a female donor with multiple sclerosis, enrolled in a pregnancy study.

This clone was picked up one time. The V gene is TRBV13, the J gene TRBJ2-5; D remains ambiguous. Trimming removed 3 bases from V and 13 bases from J, with 15 bases in between. This CDR3 spans 12 amino acids. CDR1 and CDR2 from the germline V gene are PRHDT and FYEKMQ (reference sequence). The CDR3 DNA reads as TGTGCCAGCAGCTTTAGAGGTCAGCCCGGGTACTTC. Translated: CASSFRGQPGYF. The variable domain in full, completed from reference TRBV13 and TRBJ2-5, reads AAGVIQSPRHLIKEKRETATLKCYPIPRHDTVYWYQQGPGQDPQFLISFYEKMQSDKGSIPDRFSAQQFSDYHSELNMSSLELGDSALYFCASSFRGQPGYFGPGTRLLVL.

The chain recombines TRBV19 with TRBJ1-5, with 8 bases identical to TRBD1. The CDR3 sequence is 16 residues long. The germline V gene encodes CDR1 LNHDA and CDR2 SQIVND (reference sequence). V lost 6 bases to trimming and J lost 6 bases; unmatched junction nucleotides: 13. CDR3 nucleotides: TGTGCCAGTAGACACCACCGGACAGGGAATGTTCAGCCCCAGCATTTT. It specifies CASRHHRTGNVQPQHF.

J is TRBJ2-7 and V is TRBV5-1; 11 positions agree with TRBD2. V gave up 1 base and J gave up 0 bases; unmatched junction bases: 9. Germline lookup yields CDR1 SGHRS and CDR2 YFSETQ. The CDR3 runs to 18 residues. The CDR3 spells CASSLTSGGTLSSYEQYF. The CDR3 region has the DNA TGCGCCAGCAGCTTGACTAGCGGGGGAACTCTTTCCTCCTACGAGCAGTACTTC.

The genes are TRBV27 and TRBJ2-3; 10 nucleotides match TRBD2. CDR3 length: 18 residues. Germline V gene lookup returns CDR1 MNHEY and CDR2 SMNVEV (reference sequence). Trimming cost V 1 base and J 6 bases; bases outside gene matches: 13. The CDR3 region has the DNA TGTGCCAGCAGTTTATGGTCGGCGGCTAGCGGGAGTCGGGATACGCAGTATTTT. Amino acids: CASSLWSAASGSRDTQYF.

This clone was counted a single time. This chain connects TRBV5-1 to TRBJ2-3, with TRBD2 identical over 10 bases. V shed 4 bases and J 6 bases; nucleotides not matched to a gene: 5. The germline V gene encodes CDR1 SGHRS and CDR2 YFSETQ. CDR3 size: 14 residues. The CDR3 protein is CASSRLAGADTQYF. The CDR3 DNA sequence: TGCGCCAGCAGCCGGCTAGCGGGAGCTGATACGCAGTATTTT.

The gene calls are TRBV5-1 and TRBJ1-6; TRBD1 might be the D (5 bases). In germline, CDR1 is SGHRS, CDR2 YFSETQ. Trimming left V 4 bases short and J 7 bases short, with 15 bases between. CDR3 length equals 15 residues. CDR3: CASSPTEGSNSPLHF. The CDR3 bases are TGCGCCAGCAGCCCGACGGAGGGGAGCAATTCACCCCTCCACTTT.

V usage is TRBV10-2 and J usage is TRBJ2-1; the match to TRBD2 covers 9 bases. CDR1 and CDR2 (germline): WSHSY, SAAADI. V was pared by 6 bases and J by 8 bases, with 8 bases of the junction left unmatched. There are 14 residues in the CDR3. For the CDR3, the DNA is TGCGCCAGCAGAACAGGAGTAGCGGGAGATGAGCAGTTCTTC. Encoded protein: CASRTGVAGDEQFF.